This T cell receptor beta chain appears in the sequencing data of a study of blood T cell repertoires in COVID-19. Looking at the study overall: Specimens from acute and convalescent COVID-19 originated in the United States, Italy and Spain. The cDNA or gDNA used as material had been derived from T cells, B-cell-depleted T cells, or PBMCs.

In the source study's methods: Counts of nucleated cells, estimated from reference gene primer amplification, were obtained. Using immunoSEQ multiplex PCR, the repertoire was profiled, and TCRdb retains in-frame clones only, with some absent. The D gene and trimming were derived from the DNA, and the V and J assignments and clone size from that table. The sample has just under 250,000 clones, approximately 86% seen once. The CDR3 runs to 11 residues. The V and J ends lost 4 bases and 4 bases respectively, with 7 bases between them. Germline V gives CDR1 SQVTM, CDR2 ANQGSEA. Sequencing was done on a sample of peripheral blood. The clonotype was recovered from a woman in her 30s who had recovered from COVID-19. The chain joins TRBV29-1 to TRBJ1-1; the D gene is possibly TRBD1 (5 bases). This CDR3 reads CSVVGGTEAFF. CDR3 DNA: TGCAGCGTTGTCGGGGGCACTGAAGCTTTCTTT.